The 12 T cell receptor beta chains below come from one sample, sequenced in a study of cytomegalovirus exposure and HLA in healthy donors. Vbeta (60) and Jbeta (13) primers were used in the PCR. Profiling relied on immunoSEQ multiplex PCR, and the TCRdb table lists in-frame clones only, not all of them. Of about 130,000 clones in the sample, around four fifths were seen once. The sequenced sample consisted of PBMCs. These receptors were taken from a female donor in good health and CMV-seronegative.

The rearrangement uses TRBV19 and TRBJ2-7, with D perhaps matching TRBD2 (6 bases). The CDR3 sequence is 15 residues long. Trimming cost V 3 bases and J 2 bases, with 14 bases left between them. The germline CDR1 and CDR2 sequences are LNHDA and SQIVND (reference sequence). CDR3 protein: CASSIGLAFTYEQYF. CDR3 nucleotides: TGTGCCAGTAGTATCGGTCTAGCGTTCACCTACGAGCAGTACTTC. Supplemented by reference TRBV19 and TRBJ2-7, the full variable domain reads DGGITQSPKYLFRKEGQNVTLSCEQNLNHDAMYWYRQDPGQGLRLIYYSQIVNDFQKGDIAEGYSVSREKKESFPLTVTSAQKNPTAFYLCASSIGLAFTYEQYFGPGTRLTVT.

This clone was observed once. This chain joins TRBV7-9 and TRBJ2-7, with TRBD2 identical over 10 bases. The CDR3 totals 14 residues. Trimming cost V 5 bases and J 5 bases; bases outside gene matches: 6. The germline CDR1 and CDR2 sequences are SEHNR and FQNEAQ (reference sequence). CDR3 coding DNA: TGTGCCAGCAGCCCACTAGCGGGATCGAACGAGCAGTACTTC. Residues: CASSPLAGSNEQYF.

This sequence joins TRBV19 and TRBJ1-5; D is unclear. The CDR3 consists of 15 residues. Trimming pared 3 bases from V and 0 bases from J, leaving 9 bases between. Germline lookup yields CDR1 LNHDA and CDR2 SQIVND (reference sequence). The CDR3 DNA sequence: TGTGCCAGTAGTATGGAGGGATATAGCAATCAGCCCCAGCATTTT. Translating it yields CASSMEGYSNQPQHF. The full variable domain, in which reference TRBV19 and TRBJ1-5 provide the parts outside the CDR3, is DGGITQSPKYLFRKEGQNVTLSCEQNLNHDAMYWYRQDPGQGLRLIYYSQIVNDFQKGDIAEGYSVSREKKESFPLTVTSAQKNPTAFYLCASSMEGYSNQPQHFGDGTRLSIL.

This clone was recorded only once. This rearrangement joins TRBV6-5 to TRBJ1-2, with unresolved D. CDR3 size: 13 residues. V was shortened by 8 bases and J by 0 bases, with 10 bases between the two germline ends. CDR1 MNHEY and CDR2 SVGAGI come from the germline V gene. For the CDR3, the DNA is TGTGCCAGCCGAAAGGGAGCTAACTATGGCTACACCTTC. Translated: CASRKGANYGYTF.

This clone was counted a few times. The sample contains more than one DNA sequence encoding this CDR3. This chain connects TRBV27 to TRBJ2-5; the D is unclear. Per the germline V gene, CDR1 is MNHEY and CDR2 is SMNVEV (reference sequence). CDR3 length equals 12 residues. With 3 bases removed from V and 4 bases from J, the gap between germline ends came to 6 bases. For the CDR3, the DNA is TGTGCCAGCAGTTTGTTCGGAGAGACCCAGTACTTC. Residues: CASSLFGETQYF.

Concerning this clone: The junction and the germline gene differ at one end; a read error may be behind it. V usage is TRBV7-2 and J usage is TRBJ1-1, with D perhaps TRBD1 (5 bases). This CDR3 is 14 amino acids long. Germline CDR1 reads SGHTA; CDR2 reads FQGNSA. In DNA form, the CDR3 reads TGTGCCAGCAGCCCCCAGGAGGGGCCCCCGGGAGTCCTCTTT. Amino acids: CASSPQEGPPGVLF.

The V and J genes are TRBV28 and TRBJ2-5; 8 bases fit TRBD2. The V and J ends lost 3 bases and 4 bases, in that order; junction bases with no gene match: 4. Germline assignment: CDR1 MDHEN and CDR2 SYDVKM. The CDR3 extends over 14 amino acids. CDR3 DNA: TGTGCCAGCAGTTTTCCGGGAGGGTTAGAGACCCAGTACTTC. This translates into CASSFPGGLETQYF.

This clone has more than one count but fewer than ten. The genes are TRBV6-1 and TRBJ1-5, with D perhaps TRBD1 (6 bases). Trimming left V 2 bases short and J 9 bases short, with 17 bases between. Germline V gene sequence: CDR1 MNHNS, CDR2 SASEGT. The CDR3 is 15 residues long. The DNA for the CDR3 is TGTGCCAGCAGTGAAAGACCGGGACACAGCATGCCCCAGCATTTT. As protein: CASSERPGHSMPQHF.

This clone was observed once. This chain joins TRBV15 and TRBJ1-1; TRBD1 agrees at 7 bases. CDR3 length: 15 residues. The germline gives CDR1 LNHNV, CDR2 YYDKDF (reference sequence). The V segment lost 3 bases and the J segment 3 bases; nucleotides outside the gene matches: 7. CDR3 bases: TGTGCCACCAGCAGCGGGGCAGGGGGGTACACTGAAGCTTTCTTT. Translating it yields CATSSGAGGYTEAFF. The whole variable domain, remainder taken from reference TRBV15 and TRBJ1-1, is DAMVIQNPRYQVTQFGKPVTLSCSQTLNHNVMYWYQQKSSQAPKLLFHYYDKDFNNEADTPDNFQSRRPNTSFCFLDIRSPGLGDTAMYLCATSSGAGGYTEAFFGQGTRLTVV.

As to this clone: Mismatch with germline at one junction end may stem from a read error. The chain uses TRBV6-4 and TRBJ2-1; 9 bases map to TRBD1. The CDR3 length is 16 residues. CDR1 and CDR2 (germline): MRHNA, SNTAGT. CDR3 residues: CASKGVRDRDYHEQFF. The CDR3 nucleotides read TGTGCCAGCAAGGGCGTAAGGGACAGGGACTACCATGAGCAGTTCTTC.

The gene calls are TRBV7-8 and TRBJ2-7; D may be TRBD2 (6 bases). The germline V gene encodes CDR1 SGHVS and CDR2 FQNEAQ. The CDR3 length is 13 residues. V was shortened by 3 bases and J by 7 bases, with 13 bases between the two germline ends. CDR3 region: CASSLSGGGEQYF. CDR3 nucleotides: TGTGCCAGCAGCTTGAGTGGTGGGGGGGAGCAGTACTTC. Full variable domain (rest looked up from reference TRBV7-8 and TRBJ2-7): GAGVSQSPRYKVAKRGQDVALRCDPISGHVSLFWYQQALGQGPEFLTYFQNEAQLDKSGLPSDRFFAERPEGSVSTLKIQRTQQEDSAVYLCASSLSGGGEQYFGPGTRLTVT.

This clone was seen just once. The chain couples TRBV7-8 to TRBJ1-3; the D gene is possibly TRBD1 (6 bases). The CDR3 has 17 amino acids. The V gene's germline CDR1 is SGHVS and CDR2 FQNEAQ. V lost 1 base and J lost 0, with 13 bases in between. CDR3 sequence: CASSLEGWTVSGNTIYF. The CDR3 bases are TGTGCCAGCAGCTTAGAAGGGTGGACAGTCTCTGGAAACACCATATATTTT.